These T cell receptor beta chains were read from a single sample in a study of naive and memory T cell subsets. MiXCR was run by TCRdb on the UMI-ligation and nested PCR reads, yielding one entry per CDR3 protein. The profile covers over 90,000 distinct CDR3 sequences, with 11% appearing a single time and 0.13% taken by the ten largest. Sample: naive CD4+ T cells from blood. The receptors originated from a human donor in good health. CDR3s include the opening cysteine and the closing phenylalanine or tryptophan. D genes are given only for firm matches. Clone size appears in some rows only: once, few, many, or a class for an expanded clone.

TRBJ2-3,NA,TRBV29-1,few,CSVESRSDTQYF,TGCAGCGTTGAAAGCAGGTCAGATACGCAGTATTTT
TRBJ2-7,TRBD1,TRBV25-1,NA,CASSLIGTASYEQYF,TGTGCCAGCAGTTTAATCGGGACAGCCTCCTACGAGCAGTACTTC
TRBJ1-1,TRBD1,TRBV25-1,few,CASSGTGLQAFF,TGTGCCAGCTCCGGGACAGGGCTCCAAGCTTTCTTT
TRBJ2-6,NA,TRBV5-8,NA,CASSSRSSFRRPPGANVLTF,TGTGCCAGCAGCTCGAGGAGTTCCTTCCGTCGTCCGCCCGGGGCCAACGTCCTGACTTTC
TRBJ2-1,NA,TRBV9,many,CASSVEIGRGPNEQFF,TGTGCCAGCAGCGTCGAAATCGGGAGAGGACCGAATGAGCAGTTCTTC
TRBJ1-5,TRBD1,TRBV6-6,NA,CASSPPATGRYSNQPQHF,TGTGCCAGCAGTCCCCCAGCGACAGGGCGCTATAGCAATCAGCCCCAGCATTTT
TRBJ1-2,TRBD1,TRBV12-3/TRBV12-4,many,CASRAGQGESYGYTF,TGTGCCAGCAGGGCTGGACAGGGCGAAAGCTATGGCTACACCTTC
TRBJ2-3,TRBD2,TRBV29-1,many,CSVAGGTDTQYF,TGCAGCGTAGCGGGAGGGACAGATACGCAGTATTTT
TRBJ1-3,NA,TRBV19,few,CASSTSARGGISGNTIYF,TGTGCCAGTAGTACAAGCGCCCGAGGAGGTATCTCTGGAAACACCATATATTTT
TRBJ1-5,NA,TRBV6-1,NA,CASREDRSNQPQHF,TGTGCCAGCAGGGAGGACAGAAGCAATCAGCCCCAGCATTTT
TRBJ2-3,NA,TRBV12-3/TRBV12-4,few,CASSRGTGTQYF,TGTGCCAGCAGTAGGGGTACGGGTACGCAGTATTTT
TRBJ1-4,TRBD1,TRBV7-9,NA,CASSPPRGRQGTTNEKLFF,TGTGCCAGCAGCCCACCTAGGGGACGACAGGGTACGACTAATGAAAAACTGTTTTTT
TRBJ1-1,TRBD1,TRBV3-1,few,CASSSRTGNGNTEAFF,TGTGCCAGCAGCTCCCGGACAGGCAATGGCAACACTGAAGCTTTCTTT
TRBJ2-7,NA,TRBV20-1,few,CSASVEGGEQYF,TGCAGTGCTAGTGTCGAGGGGGGCGAACAGTACTTC
TRBJ2-7,TRBD1,TRBV14,many,CASSQGQGKVVSEQYF,TGTGCCAGCAGCCAAGGACAGGGGAAGGTGGTGTCCGAGCAGTACTTC
TRBJ2-3,TRBD2,TRBV5-1,many,CASSLTPSTSFANTQYF,TGCGCCAGCAGCTTGACCCCCTCGACTAGCTTCGCGAATACGCAGTATTTT
TRBJ2-1,NA,TRBV3-1,many,CASSQVRNEQFF,TGTGCCAGCAGCCAAGTTCGCAATGAGCAGTTCTTC
TRBJ2-7,NA,TRBV3-1,few,CASSQRLNEQYF,TGTGCCAGCAGCCAAAGGCTCAACGAGCAGTACTTC
TRBJ1-6,NA,TRBV14,NA,CASSQDRGISPLHF,TGTGCCAGCAGCCAAGACAGGGGTATTAGCCCCCTCCACTTT
TRBJ1-5,NA,TRBV20-1,NA,CSARDRSNQPQHF,TGCAGTGCTAGGGACAGAAGCAATCAGCCCCAGCATTTT
TRBJ1-6,NA,TRBV27,NA,CASSLGTPRSPLHF,TGTGCCAGCAGTTTGGGGACGCCCAGGTCGCCCCTCCACTTT
TRBJ1-6,NA,TRBV6-2/TRBV6-3,few,CASSSTGRSSPLHF,TGTGCCAGCAGCTCTACAGGGCGTAGTTCACCCCTCCACTTT
TRBJ2-5,NA,TRBV4-1,few,CASSQVVRGKETQYF,TGCGCCAGCAGCCAAGTAGTAAGGGGTAAAGAGACCCAGTACTTC
TRBJ2-1,TRBD2,TRBV6-2/TRBV6-3,NA,CASAHQGGGANYNEQFF,TGTGCCAGCGCCCATCAGGGCGGGGGGGCCAACTACAATGAGCAGTTCTTC
TRBJ2-5,NA,TRBV11-2,few,CASSNRRGAQETQYF,TGTGCCAGCAGCAACCGGAGGGGGGCACAAGAGACCCAGTACTTC
TRBJ2-2,NA,TRBV6-2/TRBV6-3,few,CASSYEVGLTGELFF,TGTGCCAGCAGTTACGAAGTGGGGCTCACCGGGGAGCTGTTTTTT
TRBJ2-1,NA,TRBV15,many,CATSSQGYNEQFF,TGTGCCACCAGCAGTCAGGGGTACAATGAGCAGTTCTTC
TRBJ2-5,NA,TRBV4-2,many,CASSQGLETSKETQYF,TGTGCCAGCAGCCAAGGGTTGGAGACTTCAAAAGAGACCCAGTACTTC
TRBJ1-3,NA,TRBV29-1,few,CSVRRDLGNTIYF,TGCAGCGTACGACGGGACTTAGGAAACACCATATATTTT
TRBJ2-5,NA,TRBV19,few,CASSFHGVGSQETQYF,TGTGCCAGTAGTTTCCACGGGGTGGGAAGCCAAGAGACCCAGTACTTC
TRBJ1-1,NA,TRBV28,few,CASSIPTGWGAFF,TGTGCCAGCAGTATCCCCACAGGGTGGGGAGCTTTCTTT
TRBJ2-7,TRBD2,TRBV18,NA,CASSPVYTSGYEQYF,TGTGCCAGCTCACCAGTTTACACTAGCGGCTACGAGCAGTACTTC